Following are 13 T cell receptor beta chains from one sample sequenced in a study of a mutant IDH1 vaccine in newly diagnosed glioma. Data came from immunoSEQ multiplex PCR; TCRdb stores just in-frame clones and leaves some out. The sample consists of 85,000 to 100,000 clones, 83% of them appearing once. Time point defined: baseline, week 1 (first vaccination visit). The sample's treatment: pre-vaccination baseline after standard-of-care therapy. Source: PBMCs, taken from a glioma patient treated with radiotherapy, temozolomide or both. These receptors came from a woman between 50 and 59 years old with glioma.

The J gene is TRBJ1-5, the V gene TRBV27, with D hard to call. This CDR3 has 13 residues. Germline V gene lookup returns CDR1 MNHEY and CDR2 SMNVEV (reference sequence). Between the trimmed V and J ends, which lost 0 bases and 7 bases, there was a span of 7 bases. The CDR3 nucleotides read TGTGCCAGCAGTTTATCGAGCTACCAGCCCCAGCATTTT. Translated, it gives CASSLSSYQPQHF.

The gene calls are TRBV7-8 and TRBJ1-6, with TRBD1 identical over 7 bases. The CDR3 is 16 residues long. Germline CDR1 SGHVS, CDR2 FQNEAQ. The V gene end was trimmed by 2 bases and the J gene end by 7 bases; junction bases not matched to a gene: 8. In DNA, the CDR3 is TGTGCCAGCAGCTTATCCTCGGGACAGCTAAATTCACCCCTCCACTTT. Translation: CASSLSSGQLNSPLHF.

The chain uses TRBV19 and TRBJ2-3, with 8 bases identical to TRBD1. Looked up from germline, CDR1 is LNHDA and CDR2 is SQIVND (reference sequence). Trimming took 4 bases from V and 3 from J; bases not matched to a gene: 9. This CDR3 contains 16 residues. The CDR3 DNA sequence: TGTGCCAGTAGTAGAGGACAGGGAGTTTGGACAGATACGCAGTATTTT. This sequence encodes CASSRGQGVWTDTQYF.

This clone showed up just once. The CDR3 region is CASSSGQGLAGELFF. CDR3 bases: TGCGCCAGCAGCTCGGGACAGGGTTTGGCCGGGGAGCTGTTTTTT. The chain joins TRBV5-1 to TRBJ2-2; TRBD1 matches at 9 bases. The CDR3 loop spans 15 amino acids. The trim removed 3 bases at V and 6 bases at J, leaving 6 bases unmatched. Germline V CDR1 and CDR2: SGHRS, YFSETQ. The full variable domain, its missing parts supplied by reference TRBV5-1 and TRBJ2-2, is KAGVTQTPRYLIKTRGQQVTLSCSPISGHRSVSWYQQTPGQGLQFLFEYFSETQRNKGNFPGRFSGRQFSNSRSEMNVSTLELGDSALYLCASSSGQGLAGELFFGEGSRLTVL.

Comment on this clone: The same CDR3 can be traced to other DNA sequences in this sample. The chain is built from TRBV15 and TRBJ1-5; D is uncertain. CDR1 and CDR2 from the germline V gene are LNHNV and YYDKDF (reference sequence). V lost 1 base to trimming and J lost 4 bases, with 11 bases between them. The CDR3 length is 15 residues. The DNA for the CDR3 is TGTGCCACCAGCAGAGCCCCTGGCAGTAATCAGCCCCAGCATTTT. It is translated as CATSRAPGSNQPQHF. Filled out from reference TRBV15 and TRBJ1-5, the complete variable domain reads DAMVIQNPRYQVTQFGKPVTLSCSQTLNHNVMYWYQQKSSQAPKLLFHYYDKDFNNEADTPDNFQSRRPNTSFCFLDIRSPGLGDTAMYLCATSRAPGSNQPQHFGDGTRLSIL.

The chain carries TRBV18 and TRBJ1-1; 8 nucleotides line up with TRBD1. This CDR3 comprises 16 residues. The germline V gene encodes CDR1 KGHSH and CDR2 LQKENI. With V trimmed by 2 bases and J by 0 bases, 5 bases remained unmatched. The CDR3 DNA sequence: TGTGCCAGCTCACCAGGGGACAGGCAACTGAACACTGAAGCTTTCTTT. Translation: CASSPGDRQLNTEAFF. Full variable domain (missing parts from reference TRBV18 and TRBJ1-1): NAGVMQNPRHLVRRRGQEARLRCSPMKGHSHVYWYRQLPEEGLKFMVYLQKENIIDESGMPKERFSAEFPKEGPSILRIQQVVRGDSAAYFCASSPGDRQLNTEAFFGQGTRLTVV.

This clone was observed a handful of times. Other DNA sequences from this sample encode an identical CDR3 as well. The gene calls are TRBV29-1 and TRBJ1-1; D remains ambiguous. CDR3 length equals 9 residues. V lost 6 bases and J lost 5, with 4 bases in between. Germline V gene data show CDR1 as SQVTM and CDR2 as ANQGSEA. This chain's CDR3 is CSVDTEAFF. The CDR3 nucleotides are TGCAGCGTAGATACTGAAGCTTTCTTT.

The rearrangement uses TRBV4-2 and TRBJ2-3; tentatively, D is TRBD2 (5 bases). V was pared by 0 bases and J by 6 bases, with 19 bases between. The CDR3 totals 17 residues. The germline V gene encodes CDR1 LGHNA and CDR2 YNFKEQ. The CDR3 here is CASSQEDRGGPWDTQYF. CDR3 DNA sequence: TGTGCCAGCAGCCAAGAAGACCGGGGTGGCCCCTGGGATACGCAGTATTTT.

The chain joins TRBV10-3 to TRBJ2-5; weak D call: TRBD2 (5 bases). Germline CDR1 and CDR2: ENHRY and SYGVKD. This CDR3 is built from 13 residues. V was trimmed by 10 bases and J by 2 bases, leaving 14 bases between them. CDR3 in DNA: TGTGCCACGGCCCCCGGGGAACAAGAGACCCAGTACTTC. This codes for CATAPGEQETQYF.

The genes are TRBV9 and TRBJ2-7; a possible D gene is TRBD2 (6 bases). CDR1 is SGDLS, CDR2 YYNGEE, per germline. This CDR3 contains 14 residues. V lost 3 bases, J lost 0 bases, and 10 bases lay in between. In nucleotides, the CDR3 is TGTGCCAGCAGCGGTAGCGGCCTCTCCTACGAGCAGTACTTC. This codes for CASSGSGLSYEQYF. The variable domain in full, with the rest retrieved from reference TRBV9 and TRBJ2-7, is DSGVTQTPKHLITATGQRVTLRCSPRSGDLSVYWYQQSLDQGLQFLIQYYNGEERAKGNILERFSAQQFPDLHSELNLSSLELGDSALYFCASSGSGLSYEQYFGPGTRLTVT.

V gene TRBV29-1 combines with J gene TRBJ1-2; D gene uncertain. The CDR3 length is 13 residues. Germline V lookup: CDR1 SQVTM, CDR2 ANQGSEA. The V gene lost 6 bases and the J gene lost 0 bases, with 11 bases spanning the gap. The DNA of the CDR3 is TGCAGCGTCACACAGAAAACTAACTATGGCTACACCTTC. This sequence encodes CSVTQKTNYGYTF.

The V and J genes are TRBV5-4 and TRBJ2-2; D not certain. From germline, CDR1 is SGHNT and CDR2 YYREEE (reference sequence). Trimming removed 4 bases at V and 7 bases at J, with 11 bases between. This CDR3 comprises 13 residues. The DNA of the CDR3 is TGTGCCAGCAGCCCCGTTGACCGCGGGGAGCTGTTTTTT. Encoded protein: CASSPVDRGELFF.

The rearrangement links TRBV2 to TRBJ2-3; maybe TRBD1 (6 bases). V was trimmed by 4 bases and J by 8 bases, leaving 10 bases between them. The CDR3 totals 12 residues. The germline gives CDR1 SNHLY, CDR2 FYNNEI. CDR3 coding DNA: TGTGCCAGCAGTGCAGGGGACGGTACGCAGTATTTT. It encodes CASSAGDGTQYF.